This passage covers 5 T cell receptor beta chains from one sample sequenced in a study of T cell clones after liver transplantation. These receptors have no known antigen. Proliferating CFSE-low MLR cells were sequenced to define alloreactive TCRbeta sequences. Sequencing used immunoSEQ multiplex PCR; TCRdb keeps in-frame clones, though not all of them. The table lists approximately 6,300 clones, just over 30% of them singletons. The material sequenced was CD4+ T cells from cultured PBMCs. These TCRs come from a human patient who received a liver transplant. Some T cells may have originated in the graft donor.

This clone has just a few counts. The rearrangement links TRBV28 to TRBJ2-1; D is perhaps TRBD1 (5 bases). The CDR3 spans 15 residues. The germline V and J ends were trimmed by 8 bases and 9 bases, with 23 bases remaining between them. Germline loops: CDR1 MDHEN, CDR2 SYDVKM. For the CDR3, the DNA is TGTGCCAGCCGGGCCGTTAAGGGGAATTTCGGTGAGCAGTTCTTC. Its translation is CASRAVKGNFGEQFF.

The chain uses TRBV6-5 and TRBJ2-5, with D perhaps matching TRBD1 (6 bases). The DNA matches TRBJ2-7 better at its end, which makes the J call doubtful. The CDR3 is 14 residues long. CDR1 and CDR2 (germline): MNHEY, SVGAGI. CDR3 DNA: TGTGCCAGCAGTTACTCGTTCGTAGGGGGCGAGCAGTACTTC. It specifies CASSYSFVGGEQYF.

This clone was counted between two and nine times. The chain has TRBV2 and TRBJ2-1, with 10 bases matching TRBD1. The J segment lost 3 bases and the V segment lost 6 bases, leaving 5 bases of the junction unmatched. From germline, CDR1 is SNHLY and CDR2 FYNNEI. This CDR3 comprises 15 residues. The DNA for the CDR3 is TGTGCCAGCAGGAGGGACAGGGGAGGCTACAATGAGCAGTTCTTC. Amino acids: CASRRDRGGYNEQFF.

The V gene is TRBV6-5, the J gene TRBJ2-5, with 8 bases identical to TRBD2. The CDR3 sequence is 13 residues long. Germline V gene sequence: CDR1 MNHEY, CDR2 SVGAGI. Germline trimming cut 5 bases from V and 4 bases from J; bases unmatched to any gene: 3. CDR3 nucleotide sequence: TGTGCCAGCAGTCGGACTAGCCGAGAGACCCAGTACTTC. It yields the protein CASSRTSRETQYF.

The J gene is TRBJ2-2, the V gene TRBV27; maybe TRBD1 (6 bases). The germline V and J ends were trimmed by 5 bases and 6 bases, with 13 bases remaining between them. There are 14 residues in the CDR3. Germline CDR1 and CDR2: MNHEY and SMNVEV (reference sequence). The CDR3 sequence: CASSPTPGAGELFF. The CDR3, as DNA: TGTGCCAGCAGTCCCACCCCAGGGGCCGGGGAGCTGTTTTTT.